Described below is a single T cell receptor beta chain sequence and its context. The CDR3 sequence is 17 residues long. Germline V lookup: CDR1 SQVTM, CDR2 ANQGSEA. Losses at the gene ends were 4 bases for V and 0 bases for J; bases not matched to a gene: 10. Authors' data handling: Estimates of nucleated cell counts were drawn from the amplification of reference gene primers. Produced via immunoSEQ multiplex PCR; TCRdb's table is partial and in-frame only. V and J calls and clone size come straight from that table; D and trimming were deduced from the DNA. The data show 50,000 to 65,000 clones, around 83% seen once. This sample stems from a study of blood T cell repertoires in COVID-19. Turning to the study itself: Sites across the United States, Italy and Spain contributed samples from acute and convalescent COVID-19. PBMCs, B-cell-depleted T cells, or T cells were the source of the cDNA or gDNA that made up the material.

The genes are TRBV29-1 and TRBJ2-1; 9 bases are a match to TRBD2. The sample taken for sequencing was peripheral blood. This clonotype was sampled from a human donor in a cohort sampled during active COVID-19. The CDR3 reads CSVVGLAGYSSYNEQFF. CDR3 nucleotides: TGCAGCGTTGTGGGGCTAGCGGGATACAGCTCCTACAATGAGCAGTTCTTC.